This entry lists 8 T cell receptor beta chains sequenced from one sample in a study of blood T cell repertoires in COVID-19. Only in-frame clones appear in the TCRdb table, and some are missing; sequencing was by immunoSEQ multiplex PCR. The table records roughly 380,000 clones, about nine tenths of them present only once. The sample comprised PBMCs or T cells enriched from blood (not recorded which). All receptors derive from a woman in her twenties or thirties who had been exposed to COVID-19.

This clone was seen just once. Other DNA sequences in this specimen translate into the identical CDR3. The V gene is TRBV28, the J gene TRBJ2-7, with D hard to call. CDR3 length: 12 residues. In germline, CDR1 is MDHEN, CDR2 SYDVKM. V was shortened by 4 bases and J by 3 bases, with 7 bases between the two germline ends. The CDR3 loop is CASSSQNYEQYF. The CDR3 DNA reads TGTGCCAGCAGTTCGCAGAACTACGAGCAGTACTTC.

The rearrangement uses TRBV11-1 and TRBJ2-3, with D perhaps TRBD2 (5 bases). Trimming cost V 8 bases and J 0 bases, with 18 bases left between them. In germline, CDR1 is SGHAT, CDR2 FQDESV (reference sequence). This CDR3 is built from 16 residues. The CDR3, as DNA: TGTGCCAGCGCCGAGGAGGCGGGCCTCAGCACAGATACGCAGTATTTT. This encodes CASAEEAGLSTDTQYF. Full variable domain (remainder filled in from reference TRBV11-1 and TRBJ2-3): EAEVAQSPRYKITEKSQAVAFWCDPISGHATLYWYRQILGQGPELLVQFQDESVVDDSQLPKDRFSAERLKGVDSTLKIQPAELGDSAMYLCASAEEAGLSTDTQYFGPGTRLTVL.

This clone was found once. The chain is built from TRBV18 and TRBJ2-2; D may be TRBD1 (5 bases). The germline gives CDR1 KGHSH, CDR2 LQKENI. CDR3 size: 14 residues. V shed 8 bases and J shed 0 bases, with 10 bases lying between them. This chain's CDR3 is CASRQSSNTGELFF. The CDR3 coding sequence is TGTGCCAGCCGACAGTCCTCGAACACCGGGGAGCTGTTTTTT.

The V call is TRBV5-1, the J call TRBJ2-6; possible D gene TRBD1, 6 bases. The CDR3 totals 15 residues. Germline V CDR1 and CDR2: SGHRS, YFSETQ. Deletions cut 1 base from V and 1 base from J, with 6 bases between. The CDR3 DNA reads TGCGCCAGCAGCTTGACAGGGTCTGGGGCCAACGTCCTGACTTTC. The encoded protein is CASSLTGSGANVLTF.

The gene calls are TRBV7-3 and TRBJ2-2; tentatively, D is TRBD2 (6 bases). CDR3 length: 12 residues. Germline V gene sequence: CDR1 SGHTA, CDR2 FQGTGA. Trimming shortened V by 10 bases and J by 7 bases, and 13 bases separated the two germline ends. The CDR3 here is CATRRDGGELFF. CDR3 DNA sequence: TGTGCCACTCGGCGGGATGGCGGGGAGCTGTTTTTT.

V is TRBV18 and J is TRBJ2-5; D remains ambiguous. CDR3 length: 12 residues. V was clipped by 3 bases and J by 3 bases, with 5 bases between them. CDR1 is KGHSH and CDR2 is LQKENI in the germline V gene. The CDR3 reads CASSPREETQYF. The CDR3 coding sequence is TGTGCCAGCTCACCCCGGGAAGAGACCCAGTACTTC.

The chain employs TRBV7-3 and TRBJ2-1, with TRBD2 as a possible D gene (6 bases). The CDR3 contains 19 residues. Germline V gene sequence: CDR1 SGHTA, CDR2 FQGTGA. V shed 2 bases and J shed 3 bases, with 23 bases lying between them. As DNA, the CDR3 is TGTGCCAGCAGCTTATGGGGGAGAATTGCGGGATCAAACTACAATGAGCAGTTCTTC. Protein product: CASSLWGRIAGSNYNEQFF.

In nucleotides, the CDR3 is TGTGCCACCAGCAGAGGGGCCCCCTCCTACGAGCAGTACTTC. This sequence encodes CATSRGAPSYEQYF. The chain couples TRBV15 to TRBJ2-7; D remains unclear. The CDR3 consists of 14 residues. Germline CDR1 and CDR2: LNHNV and YYDKDF (reference sequence). Trimming stripped 1 base from V and 0 bases from J, with 7 bases between.